Following are 9 T cell receptor beta chains from one sample sequenced in a study of OX40 agonist ivuxolimab in advanced cancers. The data were produced by immunoSEQ multiplex PCR, yet TCRdb's version contains in-frame clones alone and is incomplete. The sample gives approximately 79,000 clones, about 90% of which show up once; about 8.6% is in the top ten. The sequencing used CD4+ or CD8+ T cells sorted from blood, collected in a trial of the OX40 agonist ivuxolimab. These receptors were taken from an adult with an advanced solid tumor such as melanoma, head and neck, liver or kidney cancer.

Here the CDR3 DNA reads TGTGCCAGCAGCTTATGGACAGGTGGCGGGACCGGGGAGCTGTTTTTT. This encodes CASSLWTGGGTGELFF. The chain uses TRBV11-2 and TRBJ2-2; 7 bases line up with TRBD1. In germline, CDR1 is SGHAT, CDR2 FQNNGV. The CDR3 contains 16 residues. J was trimmed by 5 bases and V by 2 bases; bases with no gene match: 8.

The gene calls are TRBV25-1 and TRBJ2-2; D is perhaps TRBD1 (5 bases). Germline CDR1 is MGHDK and CDR2 is SYGVNS. The CDR3 is made up of 13 amino acids. CDR3 nucleotides: TGTAATCTTACAGGTTCGAACACCGGGGAGCTGTTTTTT. This translates into CNLTGSNTGELFF.

The gene calls are TRBV7-3 and TRBJ2-1, with 12 bases lining up with TRBD2. V lost 5 bases, J lost 3 bases, and 8 bases stayed unmatched. The CDR3 sequence is 17 residues long. In germline, CDR1 is SGHTA, CDR2 FQGTGA. Here the CDR3 DNA reads TGTGCCAGCAGCCCCACTAGCGGGGGGCTCCTCTACAATGAGCAGTTCTTC. Translated: CASSPTSGGLLYNEQFF.

This clone was counted a single time. V and J are TRBV7-8 and TRBJ1-5; 8 bases map to TRBD1. This CDR3 comprises 17 residues. Per germline, CDR1 SGHVS and CDR2 FQNEAQ. With 7 bases clipped from V and 0 bases from J, the junction kept 11 bases outside the gene matches. The CDR3: CASTLMTGDYSNQPQHF. The CDR3 DNA is TGTGCCAGCACCCTTATGACAGGGGATTATAGCAATCAGCCCCAGCATTTT. The whole variable domain, filled in from reference TRBV7-8 and TRBJ1-5, reads GAGVSQSPRYKVAKRGQDVALRCDPISGHVSLFWYQQALGQGPEFLTYFQNEAQLDKSGLPSDRFFAERPEGSVSTLKIQRTQQEDSAVYLCASTLMTGDYSNQPQHFGDGTRLSIL.

The chain links TRBV29-1 to TRBJ2-7; possibly TRBD1 for D (6 bases). The germline V gene encodes CDR1 SQVTM and CDR2 ANQGSEA. The CDR3 spans 13 residues. The V and J ends lost 6 bases and 2 bases respectively, with 14 bases between them. As DNA, the CDR3 is TGCAGCGTCGCCCACTCAGGGGCCTACGAGCAGTACTTC. It yields the protein CSVAHSGAYEQYF.

The chain couples TRBV7-7 to TRBJ2-3; TRBD2 aligns across 11 bases. V trimming: 10 bases; J trimming: 5 bases; junction bases outside the gene matches: 11. Germline CDR1 is SSHAT and CDR2 is FNYEAQ (reference sequence). CDR3 size: 15 residues. In DNA form, the CDR3 reads TGTGCCACCGGAACTAGCGGGGGTAACGTAGATACGCAGTATTTT. Encoded protein: CATGTSGGNVDTQYF.

J is TRBJ2-7 and V is TRBV5-1; 7 positions agree with TRBD1. Per germline, CDR1 SGHRS and CDR2 YFSETQ. The CDR3 runs to 15 residues. V trimming: 2 bases; J trimming: 0 bases; junction bases outside the gene matches: 5. In DNA form, the CDR3 reads TGCGCCAGCAGCTTCGAGACAGGGAGCTCCTACGAGCAGTACTTC. It specifies CASSFETGSSYEQYF.

The chain combines TRBV19 with TRBJ2-7; D may be TRBD2 (5 bases). CDR1 is LNHDA and CDR2 is SQIVND in the germline V gene (reference sequence). The CDR3 consists of 14 residues. V lost 5 bases to trimming and J lost 0 bases, with 11 bases between them. This CDR3 reads CASSPTGNSYEQYF. CDR3 DNA sequence: TGTGCCAGTAGTCCCACGGGGAACTCCTACGAGCAGTACTTC.

The chain couples TRBV13 to TRBJ2-1; 10 bases are shared with TRBD2. Germline V gene sequence: CDR1 PRHDT, CDR2 FYEKMQ (reference sequence). The CDR3 extends over 17 amino acids. V trimming: 4 bases; J trimming: 2 bases; junction bases outside the gene matches: 8. For the CDR3, the DNA is TGTGCCAGCAGCTCCCGCCAGCGGGGGGGCCCCTACAATGAGCAGTTCTTC. Protein product: CASSSRQRGGPYNEQFF.